The next 30 T cell receptor beta chains were all read from a single sample in a study of T cell responses to AZD1222 COVID-19 vaccine. Here immunoSEQ multiplex PCR was the method, and the copy in TCRdb shows in-frame clones only, minus some. The data hold roughly 260,000 clones, with approximately 93% observed a single time. The sample in question was peripheral blood, obtained on day 0 of AZD1222 vaccination. These receptors originate from an adult in good health.

The chain has TRBV7-2 and TRBJ2-7, with a tentative D call TRBD1 (5 bases). The CDR3 contains 11 residues. Germline-derived CDR1 and CDR2 are SGHTA and FQGNSA. Trimming cost V 5 bases and J 9 bases, with 11 bases left between them. The chain's CDR3 is CASSRVGVQYF. Written as DNA, the CDR3 is TGTGCCAGCAGCCGCGTAGGGGTGCAGTACTTC.

In the case of this clone: This specimen includes other DNA sequences encoding the same CDR3. The chain combines TRBV4-3 with TRBJ1-4, with a tentative D call TRBD1 (5 bases). The ends were cut back, 1 base at V and 8 bases at J, with 11 bases in the middle. There are 14 residues in the CDR3. Germline V gene lookup returns CDR1 LGHNA and CDR2 YSLEER. The CDR3 loop is CASSQGQGGEKLFF. The CDR3, as DNA: TGCGCCAGCAGCCAAGGTCAGGGAGGAGAAAAACTGTTTTTT.

The chain recombines TRBV7-9 with TRBJ1-4; D not resolved. This CDR3 is 13 amino acids long. V lost 5 bases to trimming and J lost 8 bases, with 12 bases between them. Germline V gene sequence: CDR1 SEHNR, CDR2 FQNEAQ (reference sequence). The CDR3 sequence is CASSPKGKEKLFF. The CDR3 region has the DNA TGTGCCAGCAGCCCCAAAGGGAAAGAAAAACTGTTTTTT. The complete variable domain, with remaining parts taken from reference TRBV7-9 and TRBJ1-4, reads DTGVSQNPRHKITKRGQNVTFRCDPISEHNRLYWYRQTLGQGPEFLTYFQNEAQLEKSRLLSDRFSAERPKGSFSTLEIQRTEQGDSAMYLCASSPKGKEKLFFGSGTQLSVL.

This chain links TRBV5-4 with TRBJ2-4; 8 positions agree with TRBD1. CDR3 length equals 14 residues. V trimming: 4 bases; J trimming: 4 bases; junction bases outside the gene matches: 4. Germline V gene sequence: CDR1 SGHNT, CDR2 YYREEE (reference sequence). DNA of the CDR3: TGTGCCAGCAGCCTACAGGGGGTGAAAAACATTCAGTACTTC. Protein: CASSLQGVKNIQYF.

This chain connects TRBV7-8 to TRBJ1-3; D not resolved. V lost 0 bases and J lost 1, with 10 bases in between. Germline-derived CDR1 and CDR2 are SGHVS and FQNEAQ. This CDR3 contains 16 residues. This CDR3 is CASSLANRASGNTIYF. CDR3 in DNA: TGTGCCAGCAGCTTAGCGAACAGAGCTTCTGGAAACACCATATATTTT.

V and J are TRBV10-3 and TRBJ1-1, with D perhaps matching TRBD1 (5 bases). CDR3 length equals 13 residues. Trimming shortened V by 7 bases and J by 5 bases, and 14 bases separated the two germline ends. Germline values: CDR1 ENHRY, CDR2 SYGVKD. CDR3 sequence: CAINPREGTEAFF. The CDR3 coding sequence is TGTGCCATCAACCCCAGGGAAGGAACTGAAGCTTTCTTT.

The chain carries TRBV7-2 and TRBJ1-2; TRBD1 matches 9 bases. This CDR3 has 12 amino acids. The germline gives CDR1 SGHTA, CDR2 FQGNSA. V lost 4 bases and J lost 6; bases outside the gene matches: 0. CDR3: CASSWTGDGYTF. The CDR3 nucleotides read TGTGCCAGCAGCTGGACAGGGGATGGCTACACCTTC.

This rearrangement joins TRBV9 to TRBJ1-3; D gene unclear. The CDR3 totals 15 residues. The germline V gene has CDR1 SGDLS and CDR2 YYNGEE. V lost 0 bases to trimming and J lost 4 bases, with 11 bases between them. The DNA for the CDR3 is TGTGCCAGCAGCGTAGAACCGGGTACGGGAAACACCATATATTTT. It specifies CASSVEPGTGNTIYF.

The chain joins TRBV5-1 to TRBJ2-3; 8 bases line up with TRBD1. This CDR3 comprises 15 residues. Germline V gene data show CDR1 as SGHRS and CDR2 as YFSETQ. V was clipped by 4 bases and J by 2 bases; unmatched bases: 6. The CDR3 region is CASSRQGRLTDTQYF. The CDR3 DNA follows: TGCGCCAGCAGCCGACAGGGGCGACTCACAGATACGCAGTATTTT.

The chain employs TRBV19 and TRBJ2-1, with D possibly being TRBD1 (6 bases). V was trimmed by 6 bases and J by 5 bases, leaving 17 bases between them. The CDR3 loop spans 15 amino acids. The germline V gene has CDR1 LNHDA and CDR2 SQIVND (reference sequence). DNA of the CDR3: TGTGCCAGTAGGGGGGCCCGGACTTTCGACAATGAGCAGTTCTTC. As protein: CASRGARTFDNEQFF.

The rearrangement joins TRBV2 to TRBJ1-1; D ambiguous. The CDR3 is made up of 14 amino acids. V was pared by 7 bases and J by 4 bases, with 16 bases between. CDR1 and CDR2 (germline): SNHLY, FYNNEI. The CDR3: CASILEGSGTEAFF. Here the CDR3 DNA reads TGTGCCAGCATCTTGGAGGGTAGTGGCACTGAAGCTTTCTTT.

This sequence joins TRBV30 and TRBJ1-1; TRBD1 matches 7 bases. Germline-derived CDR1 and CDR2 are GTSNPN and SVGIG (reference sequence). After removal of 5 bases from V and 4 bases from J, the junction contained 7 bases not matched to a gene. The CDR3 contains 13 residues. The DNA for the CDR3 is TGTGCCTGGGAGACAGGGCGTCGCACTGAAGCTTTCTTT. This translates into CAWETGRRTEAFF.

V is TRBV2 and J is TRBJ1-2; TRBD1 is a possible D gene (6 bases). V was trimmed by 6 bases and J by 1 base, leaving 18 bases between them. Germline V gene sequence: CDR1 SNHLY, CDR2 FYNNEI. This CDR3 is 16 amino acids long. The CDR3 DNA sequence: TGTGCCAGCAGCAGAGTCTTGGGGGCCCGTAACTATGGCTACACCTTC. The encoded protein is CASSRVLGARNYGYTF.

The chain combines TRBV3-1 (or the pseudogene TRBV3-2) with TRBJ2-7; 7 nucleotides line up with TRBD2. CDR3 length: 15 amino acids. Germline trimming cut 3 bases from V and 6 bases from J; bases unmatched to any gene: 11. Germline loops: CDR1 LGHDT, CDR2 YNNKEL (reference sequence). The CDR3 reads CASSHPGAGAGEQYF. CDR3 coding DNA: TGTGCCAGCAGCCACCCCGGGGCGGGAGCGGGCGAGCAGTACTTC.

The chain uses TRBV30 and TRBJ1-2; D gene unclear. Between the trimmed V and J ends, which lost 4 bases and 4 bases, there was a span of 10 bases. The CDR3 runs to 12 residues. CDR1 and CDR2 (germline): GTSNPN, SVGIG (reference sequence). The CDR3 loop reads CAWNSFLYGYTF. CDR3 bases: TGTGCCTGGAACTCCTTCCTCTATGGCTACACCTTC.

This clone has only one observation. The V call is TRBV5-4, the J call TRBJ1-1; possibly TRBD1 for D (5 bases). With 2 bases removed from V and 1 base from J, the gap between germline ends came to 6 bases. In germline, CDR1 is SGHNT, CDR2 YYREEE (reference sequence). The CDR3 is 13 amino acids. The CDR3 bases are TGTGCCAGCAGCTTCGACAGGAACACTGAAGCTTTCTTT. Protein sequence: CASSFDRNTEAFF. Full variable domain (remainder filled in from reference TRBV5-4 and TRBJ1-1): ETGVTQSPTHLIKTRGQQVTLRCSSQSGHNTVSWYQQALGQGPQFIFQYYREEENGRGNFPPRFSGLQFPNYSSELNVNALELDDSALYLCASSFDRNTEAFFGQGTRLTVV.

The chain combines TRBV27 with TRBJ2-2; D gene uncertain. Trimming took 1 base from V and 4 from J, leaving 10 bases between them. The CDR3 has 15 amino acids. The germline V gene has CDR1 MNHEY and CDR2 SMNVEV (reference sequence). In DNA, the CDR3 is TGTGCCAGCAGTTTATGGCCTAGTAGCACCGGGGAGCTGTTTTTT. It is translated as CASSLWPSSTGELFF.

This sequence joins TRBV4-2 and TRBJ1-2; D uncertain. In germline, CDR1 is LGHNA, CDR2 YNFKEQ. CDR3 length: 14 residues. Trimming removed 2 bases from V and 2 bases from J, with 9 bases in between. The CDR3 protein is CASSQRQSNYGYTF. For the CDR3, the DNA is TGTGCCAGCAGCCAACGGCAGTCGAACTATGGCTACACCTTC.

The chain uses TRBV7-2 and TRBJ2-7, with TRBD1 matching over 7 bases. The V gene end was trimmed by 0 bases and the J gene end by 0 bases; junction bases not matched to a gene: 5. Germline values: CDR1 SGHTA, CDR2 FQGNSA. The length of the CDR3 is 16 residues. The CDR3 spells CASSLAATGISYEQYF. For the CDR3, the DNA is TGTGCCAGCAGCTTAGCAGCGACAGGGATCTCCTACGAGCAGTACTTC.

This clone was recorded once. The genes are TRBV7-2 and TRBJ1-1; D gene unclear. The V and J ends lost 4 bases and 6 bases respectively, with 9 bases between them. This CDR3 comprises 12 residues. Germline CDR1 reads SGHTA; CDR2 reads FQGNSA. The CDR3 protein is CASSWTVAEAFF. CDR3 nucleotides: TGTGCCAGCAGCTGGACTGTCGCTGAAGCTTTCTTT.

This rearrangement joins TRBV20-1 to TRBJ2-7; unclear D gene. The V gene's germline CDR1 is DFQATT and CDR2 SNEGSKA (reference sequence). V was pared by 3 bases and J by 9 bases, with 12 bases between. The CDR3 has 11 residues. In DNA form, the CDR3 reads TGCAGTGCTAGTACCCGAGACGGGCAGTACTTC. Translation: CSASTRDGQYF.

This clone has a single count. V is TRBV9 and J is TRBJ2-2; D uncertain. V was cut by 7 bases and J by 1 base, with 8 bases left in between. This CDR3 comprises 13 residues. Germline V gene data show CDR1 as SGDLS and CDR2 as YYNGEE. Here the CDR3 reads CASQQRNTGELFF. The CDR3 DNA is TGTGCCAGCCAGCAAAGGAACACCGGGGAGCTGTTTTTT.

The gene calls are TRBV7-3 and TRBJ1-1; D call uncertain. V gave up 0 bases and J gave up 1 base, with 6 bases separating them. Germline V CDR1 and CDR2: SGHTA, FQGTGA. This CDR3 has 14 amino acids. The CDR3 reads CASSLTPGNTEAFF. CDR3 in DNA: TGTGCCAGCAGCTTAACCCCGGGGAACACTGAAGCTTTCTTT.

The chain joins TRBV2 to TRBJ1-2, with D possibly matching TRBD1 (6 bases). The CDR3 totals 13 residues. V was cut by 7 bases and J by 7 bases, with 16 bases left in between. Germline assignment: CDR1 SNHLY and CDR2 FYNNEI. The CDR3 here is CASTLDSVRGYTF. CDR3 DNA sequence: TGTGCCAGCACCTTGGACAGCGTCCGTGGCTACACCTTC.

V usage is TRBV5-1 and J usage is TRBJ2-2; TRBD1 agrees at 7 bases. Losses at the gene ends were 4 bases for V and 6 bases for J; bases not matched to a gene: 6. The germline gives CDR1 SGHRS, CDR2 YFSETQ. The CDR3 sequence is 14 residues long. The chain's CDR3 is CASSPGQGAGELFF. For the CDR3, the DNA is TGCGCCAGCAGCCCGGGGCAGGGGGCCGGGGAGCTGTTTTTT.

The chain carries TRBV7-9 and TRBJ2-3; the D gene is possibly TRBD1 (5 bases). There are 14 residues in the CDR3. Trimming left V 7 bases short and J 1 base short, with 12 bases between. Germline CDR1 reads SEHNR; CDR2 reads FQNEAQ (reference sequence). For the CDR3, the DNA is TGTGCCAGCAACACGGTAGGGGGCACAGATACGCAGTATTTT. Translation gives CASNTVGGTDTQYF.

This chain connects TRBV5-1 to TRBJ2-5; D is undetermined. The germline V and J ends were trimmed by 4 bases and 3 bases, with 13 bases remaining between them. CDR3 size: 14 residues. CDR1 and CDR2 from the germline V gene are SGHRS and YFSETQ. The CDR3 is CASSRGAEEETQYF. In DNA, the CDR3 is TGCGCCAGCAGCCGCGGTGCAGAGGAAGAGACCCAGTACTTC. Complete variable domain (other parts from reference TRBV5-1 and TRBJ2-5): KAGVTQTPRYLIKTRGQQVTLSCSPISGHRSVSWYQQTPGQGLQFLFEYFSETQRNKGNFPGRFSGRQFSNSRSEMNVSTLELGDSALYLCASSRGAEEETQYFGPGTRLLVL.

This sequence joins TRBV5-4 and TRBJ2-3, with a weak D call TRBD2 (7 bases). The CDR3 covers 16 residues. Trimming left V 4 bases short and J 1 base short, with 16 bases between. CDR1 is SGHNT and CDR2 is YYREEE in the germline V gene (reference sequence). The CDR3 loop reads CASSPTGGQGTDTQYF. CDR3 bases: TGTGCCAGCAGCCCCACGGGGGGCCAAGGCACAGATACGCAGTATTTT. The entire variable domain, with the rest obtained from reference TRBV5-4 and TRBJ2-3, is as follows: ETGVTQSPTHLIKTRGQQVTLRCSSQSGHNTVSWYQQALGQGPQFIFQYYREEENGRGNFPPRFSGLQFPNYSSELNVNALELDDSALYLCASSPTGGQGTDTQYFGPGTRLTVL.

This clone was observed a handful of times. This chain uses TRBV4-2 with TRBJ1-2; 8 nucleotides line up with TRBD1. J was trimmed by 0 bases and V by 3 bases; bases with no gene match: 3. Germline V gene lookup returns CDR1 LGHNA and CDR2 YNFKEQ. The CDR3 sequence is 15 residues long. CDR3 loop: CASSHDRGANYGYTF. DNA of the CDR3: TGTGCCAGCAGCCATGACAGGGGAGCTAACTATGGCTACACCTTC.

V is TRBV4-2 and J is TRBJ2-4, with TRBD2 matching over 13 bases. This CDR3 spans 14 amino acids. V lost 10 bases, J lost 8 bases, and 8 bases stayed unmatched. Germline CDR1 and CDR2: LGHNA and YNFKEQ. CDR3 residues: CAIGLAGDADIQYF. The CDR3 nucleotides read TGTGCCATCGGACTAGCGGGAGATGCGGACATTCAGTACTTC.